These 19 T cell receptor beta chains were all obtained from the same sample, sequenced in a study of blood T cell repertoires in COVID-19. The table came from immunoSEQ multiplex PCR; TCRdb's copy has only in-frame clones and leaves some out. The data hold around 150,000 clones, with 85% to 90% observed a single time. Sequencing was performed on peripheral blood. All receptors derive from a woman aged 55-75 years with active COVID-19.

This clone was seen only once. The chain combines TRBV6-1 with TRBJ2-7; 9 positions match TRBD2. Unmatched junction bases numbered 9, after V lost 4 bases and J lost 2 bases. CDR1 is MNHNS, CDR2 SASEGT, per germline. The CDR3 totals 16 residues. The CDR3 DNA reads TGTGCCAGCAGTGTCCAAGAGACTAGCGGAGCCTACGAGCAGTACTTC. It is translated as CASSVQETSGAYEQYF.

The V and J genes are TRBV27 and TRBJ1-2; TRBD1 might be the D (6 bases). Germline V gene sequence: CDR1 MNHEY, CDR2 SMNVEV (reference sequence). The CDR3 is 17 residues long. Trimming removed 1 base at V and 2 bases at J, with 17 bases between. The DNA of the CDR3 is TGTGCCAGCAGTTTATTAGGACAGAGGCCGTTCAACTATGGCTACACCTTC. It is translated as CASSLLGQRPFNYGYTF.

V gene TRBV28 combines with J gene TRBJ2-5; TRBD1 matches 9 bases. The V and J ends lost 4 bases and 5 bases, in that order; junction bases with no gene match: 14. The CDR3 extends over 17 amino acids. Looked up from germline, CDR1 is MDHEN and CDR2 is SYDVKM. In DNA form, the CDR3 reads TGTGCCAGCAGTTCCCCCGGGACAGGGAGCTCTTTCGAGACCCAGTACTTC. It specifies CASSSPGTGSSFETQYF.

This clone was seen a few times. J is TRBJ2-3 and V is TRBV7-3; 7 bases are a match to TRBD2. The CDR3 extends over 16 amino acids. The V gene's germline CDR1 is SGHTA and CDR2 FQGTGA. With V trimmed by 3 bases and J by 1 base, 7 bases remained unmatched. Here the CDR3 DNA reads TGTGCCAGCAGCTTCTCGACTAGCCCGGGCACAGATACGCAGTATTTT. This codes for CASSFSTSPGTDTQYF. Full variable domain (outside the CDR3, taken from reference TRBV7-3 and TRBJ2-3): GAGVSQTPSNKVTEKGKYVELRCDPISGHTALYWYRQSLGQGPEFLIYFQGTGAADDSGLPNDRFFAVRPEGSVSTLKIQRTERGDSAVYLCASSFSTSPGTDTQYFGPGTRLTVL.

The gene calls are TRBV3-1 (or the pseudogene TRBV3-2) and TRBJ2-2, with 11 bases aligning to TRBD2. The V gene's germline CDR1 is LGHDT and CDR2 YNNKEL (reference sequence). The CDR3 sequence is 16 residues long. With V trimmed by 2 bases and J by 5 bases, 4 bases remained unmatched. The CDR3 here is CASSQRWTSGTGELFF. The CDR3 DNA reads TGTGCCAGCAGCCAAAGGTGGACTAGCGGGACCGGGGAGCTGTTTTTT.

This clone has more than one count but fewer than ten. The chain recombines TRBV19 with TRBJ1-6; perhaps TRBD1 as D (6 bases). Germline CDR1 reads LNHDA; CDR2 reads SQIVND (reference sequence). The germline V and J ends were trimmed by 4 bases and 6 bases, with 13 bases remaining between them. The CDR3 is 15 amino acids. The CDR3 DNA reads as TGTGCCAGTAGTACGCGTCAGGGGAGTAATTCACCCCTCCACTTT. Protein sequence: CASSTRQGSNSPLHF.

This clone has a handful of counts. The chain links TRBV7-6 to TRBJ2-7; 13 bases are a match to TRBD2. The junction had 9 bases not matched to a gene; V was cut back by 6 bases and J by 7 bases. The CDR3 covers 15 residues. CDR1 is SGHVS and CDR2 is FNYEAQ in the germline V gene. The CDR3 DNA is TGTGCCAGCAGTAACCGACTAGCGGGAGGTCAGGAGCAGTACTTC. Translation gives CASSNRLAGGQEQYF.

The J gene is TRBJ2-1, the V gene TRBV4-1, with D uncertain. The CDR3 loop spans 16 amino acids. CDR1 MGHRA and CDR2 YSYEKL come from the germline V gene. Trimming removed 4 bases from V and 0 bases from J, with 13 bases in between. The CDR3 loop is CASSRGSVSSYNEQFF. The CDR3 region has the DNA TGCGCCAGCAGCCGAGGCTCGGTAAGCTCCTACAATGAGCAGTTCTTC.

V gene TRBV10-1 combines with J gene TRBJ2-1; TRBD2 aligns across 10 bases. This CDR3 comprises 15 residues. Germline V gives CDR1 WNHNN, CDR2 SYGVQD (reference sequence). Trimming removed 10 bases from V and 6 bases from J; junction bases left unmatched: 12. CDR3 amino acids: CATRPSGSKGNEQFF. The CDR3 DNA is TGCGCCACCAGACCTAGCGGGAGTAAGGGCAATGAGCAGTTCTTC.

The chain uses TRBV5-4 and TRBJ2-7, with 7 bases that match TRBD2. Germline V lookup: CDR1 SGHNT, CDR2 YYREEE (reference sequence). The CDR3 is made up of 17 amino acids. V was pared by 4 bases and J by 3 bases, with 16 bases of the junction left unmatched. CDR3 DNA sequence: TGTGCCAGCAGCACCTCTCCCGAGACTAGCCTATTCTACGAGCAGTACTTC. Translating gives CASSTSPETSLFYEQYF.

About this clone itself: One junction end disagrees with the germline gene, perhaps due to a read error. The genes are TRBV18 and TRBJ2-1, with D unresolved. The CDR3 loop spans 14 amino acids. CDR1 and CDR2 from the germline V gene are KGHSH and LQKENI. The CDR3 loop is CASSPGPSLGEEFF. The CDR3 DNA reads as TGTGCCAGCTCACCAGGCCCCTCCTTAGGTGAGGAGTTCTTC. The full variable domain, completed using reference TRBV18 and TRBJ2-1, is NAGVMQNPRHLVRRRGQEARLRCSPMKGHSHVYWYRQLPEEGLKFMVYLQKENIIDESGMPKERFSAEFPKEGPSILRIQQVVRGDSAAYFCASSPGPSLGEEFFGPGTRLTVL.

The chain has TRBV6-2 or TRBV6-3 and TRBJ2-1, with 10 bases matching TRBD2. The germline gives CDR1 MNHEY, CDR2 SVGEGT. Trimming cost V 6 bases and J 3 bases; bases outside gene matches: 11. The CDR3 runs 17 residues. The CDR3 DNA reads TGTGCCAGCAGCCTCGGGACTAGCGTATTCGGCTACAATGAGCAGTTCTTC. Translation: CASSLGTSVFGYNEQFF.

The chain recombines TRBV6-5 with TRBJ2-1; 13 nucleotides align to TRBD2. Germline V lookup: CDR1 MNHEY, CDR2 SVGAGI. The CDR3 sequence is 16 residues long. The ends lost 4 bases at V and 9 bases at J; junction bases unmatched: 9. The chain's CDR3 is CASSSGLAGELTEQFF. CDR3 nucleotide sequence: TGTGCCAGCAGTTCCGGACTAGCGGGAGAGTTGACTGAGCAGTTCTTC.

This rearrangement joins TRBV4-3 to TRBJ1-2; unclear D gene. This CDR3 has 15 amino acids. Between the trimmed V and J ends, which lost 4 bases and 8 bases, there was a span of 20 bases. Germline CDR1 reads LGHNA; CDR2 reads YSLEER. The CDR3 spells CASSPLHGLGSGYTF. CDR3 coding DNA: TGCGCCAGCAGCCCCCTCCACGGACTGGGTTCCGGCTACACCTTC.

A single count supports this clone. The rearrangement links TRBV5-1 to TRBJ1-1; 7 bases align to TRBD1. CDR1 SGHRS and CDR2 YFSETQ come from the germline V gene. V trimming: 0 bases; J trimming: 1 base; junction bases outside the gene matches: 12. The length of the CDR3 is 18 residues. CDR3 loop: CASSLVYRGRGPNTEAFF. DNA for the CDR3: TGCGCCAGCAGCTTGGTTTACAGGGGAAGAGGACCGAACACTGAAGCTTTCTTT.

The chain employs TRBV28 and TRBJ1-5; D is uncertain. Germline V gene data show CDR1 as MDHEN and CDR2 as SYDVKM. Trimming took off 6 bases at V and 0 bases at J, with 15 bases between the two ends. The CDR3 has 16 residues. CDR3 coding DNA: TGTGCCAGCAGCAGCCGGGAACCTCATAGCAATCAGCCCCAGCATTTT. It yields the protein CASSSREPHSNQPQHF.

A remark on this clone: No DNA is shown, since the ends of the CDR3 on it are uncertain; the CDR3 is the one TCRdb lists. The chain links TRBV28 to TRBJ1-2; whether TRBD1, the table's D call, matches the DNA was not checked. Germline lookup yields CDR1 MDHEN and CDR2 SYDVKM. A total of 15 residues make up the CDR3, ends included. This chain's CDR3 is CASSTSDRGNYGYTF.

The rearrangement uses TRBV27 and TRBJ2-7; D is undetermined. Per germline, CDR1 MNHEY and CDR2 SMNVEV (reference sequence). V was clipped by 8 bases and J by 4 bases, with 12 bases between them. The CDR3 is made up of 12 amino acids. Here the CDR3 reads CASGRSPYEQYF. The CDR3 bases are TGTGCCAGCGGTCGGTCCCCATACGAGCAGTACTTC.

The chain employs TRBV6-2 or TRBV6-3 and TRBJ2-1; no definite D call. This CDR3 has 12 residues. Germline V lookup: CDR1 MNHEY, CDR2 SVGEGT. With 2 bases removed from V and 9 bases from J, the gap between germline ends came to 8 bases. CDR3 in DNA: TGTGCCAGCAGTTACCCCCCCGGTGAGCAGTTCTTC. Its translation: CASSYPPGEQFF.